Listed here are 22 T cell receptor beta chains from one sample, sequenced in a study of blood T cell repertoires in COVID-19. Only in-frame clones appear in the TCRdb table, and some are missing; sequencing was by immunoSEQ multiplex PCR. The table shows 250,000 to 300,000 clones, with more than 75% occurring only once. Sequencing input: peripheral blood. The receptor source for this set is a woman in her thirties or forties who had recovered from COVID-19.

V gene TRBV7-6 combines with J gene TRBJ2-7; TRBD2 aligns across 9 bases. The V segment lost 4 bases and the J segment 1 base; nucleotides outside the gene matches: 20. From germline, CDR1 is SGHVS and CDR2 FNYEAQ. CDR3 length: 20 amino acids. The CDR3, as DNA: TGTGCCAGCAGCTCCCCGGGGTTGGCGGGAGGGCCCACTCAATCCTACGAGCAGTACGTC. It codes for CASSSPGLAGGPTQSYEQYV.

This clone has only one observation. The chain employs TRBV5-6 and TRBJ2-6; TRBD1 is a possible D gene (5 bases). V lost 0 bases and J lost 4, with 20 bases in between. The CDR3 runs to 19 residues. The germline CDR1 and CDR2 sequences are SGHDT and YYEEEE. CDR3 DNA: TGTGCCAGCAGCTTGGGCCCAGGGTTGTCCTGGGCGGGGGCCAACGTCCTGACTTTC. Residues: CASSLGPGLSWAGANVLTF. The whole variable domain, remainder taken from reference TRBV5-6 and TRBJ2-6, is DAGVTQSPTHLIKTRGQQVTLRCSPKSGHDTVSWYQQALGQGPQFIFQYYEEEERQRGNFPDRFSGHQFPNYSSELNVNALLLGDSALYLCASSLGPGLSWAGANVLTFGAGSRLTVL.

With respect to this clone: Other DNA sequences of this sample code for an identical CDR3. This sequence joins TRBV7-9 and TRBJ1-5; TRBD1 is a possible D gene (6 bases). The CDR3 is 14 amino acids. Per germline, CDR1 SEHNR and CDR2 FQNEAQ (reference sequence). The ends were cut back, 4 bases at V and 6 bases at J, with 13 bases in the middle. Written as DNA, the CDR3 is TGTGCCAGCAGCTCCGGCGGCAGGGGTCAGCCCCAGCATTTT. Its protein is CASSSGGRGQPQHF.

Regarding this clone: The CDR3 does not end in the conserved phenylalanine or tryptophan, so this is likely a read error. Because the CDR3's place on the DNA is in doubt, the DNA is left out and the CDR3 is given as listed by TCRdb. The V and J genes are TRBV9 and TRBJ1-4; TRBD1, the table's D call, lacks a check against the DNA. The length of the CDR3 is 11 amino acids, counting both ends. Germline assignment: CDR1 SGDLS and CDR2 YYNGEE. The CDR3 here is CASPGGTGGLL.

This sequence joins TRBV6-2 or TRBV6-3 and TRBJ1-6; D may be TRBD1 (6 bases). Germline V gives CDR1 MNHEY, CDR2 SVGEGT. V was shortened by 5 bases and J by 7 bases, with 18 bases between the two germline ends. CDR3 size: 16 residues. The CDR3 coding sequence is TGTGCCAGCAGTCGGGCCTTGGGGGCTTGGAATTCACCCCTCCACTTT. Translation gives CASSRALGAWNSPLHF.

V and J are TRBV7-3 and TRBJ1-1, with D perhaps TRBD1 (6 bases). The CDR3 is 15 residues long. V gave up 2 bases and J gave up 2 bases, with 12 bases separating them. The germline gives CDR1 SGHTA, CDR2 FQGTGA. The CDR3 protein is CASSLERTANTEAFF. The CDR3 DNA reads TGTGCCAGCAGCTTAGAACGGACAGCAAACACTGAAGCTTTCTTT. Full variable domain (outside the CDR3, taken from reference TRBV7-3 and TRBJ1-1): GAGVSQTPSNKVTEKGKYVELRCDPISGHTALYWYRQSLGQGPEFLIYFQGTGAADDSGLPNDRFFAVRPEGSVSTLKIQRTERGDSAVYLCASSLERTANTEAFFGQGTRLTVV.

This chain uses TRBV4-3 with TRBJ1-1; D remains ambiguous. The V end was cut by 1 base, the J end by 6 bases, with 9 bases between. Germline CDR1 is LGHNA and CDR2 is YSLEER. The CDR3 totals 13 residues. CDR3 in amino acids: CASSQVGVAEAFF. The CDR3 bases are TGCGCCAGCAGCCAAGTCGGGGTGGCTGAAGCTTTCTTT.

V gene TRBV7-9 combines with J gene TRBJ2-5; 8 nucleotides agree with TRBD1. Germline CDR1 SEHNR, CDR2 FQNEAQ (reference sequence). This CDR3 has 17 residues. J was trimmed by 1 base and V by 5 bases; bases with no gene match: 12. For the CDR3, the DNA is TGTGCCAGCAGCCCCCCGACAGGGGAACTTATCCAAGAGACCCAGTACTTC. Its protein product is CASSPPTGELIQETQYF.

J is TRBJ2-5 and V is TRBV7-8, with D possibly TRBD1 on 6 matching bases. The CDR3 sequence is 16 residues long. Trimming stripped 1 base from V and 0 bases from J, with 12 bases between. Germline values: CDR1 SGHVS, CDR2 FQNEAQ. Here the CDR3 reads CASSLGVGANQETQYF. In DNA form, the CDR3 reads TGTGCCAGCAGCTTAGGGGTGGGGGCTAACCAAGAGACCCAGTACTTC.

The chain employs TRBV7-2 and TRBJ1-2, with a tentative D call TRBD1 (6 bases). Trimming took off 2 bases at V and 7 bases at J, with 17 bases between the two ends. The V gene's germline CDR1 is SGHTA and CDR2 FQGNSA. CDR3 size: 15 residues. The CDR3 is CASSLMAGASVGYTF. CDR3 bases: TGTGCCAGCAGCTTAATGGCAGGGGCATCTGTTGGCTACACCTTC.

V is TRBV14 and J is TRBJ2-5, with D perhaps TRBD2 (7 bases). CDR1 and CDR2 from the germline V gene are SGHDN and FVKESK. There are 14 residues in the CDR3. With 4 bases removed from V and 1 base from J, the gap between germline ends came to 10 bases. In nucleotides, the CDR3 is TGTGCCAGCAGCCGAGGGGGGGGCCAAGAGACCCAGTACTTC. Encoded protein: CASSRGGGQETQYF.

The J gene is TRBJ1-2, the V gene TRBV28; weak D call: TRBD1 (5 bases). V was cut by 0 bases and J by 2 bases, with 16 bases left in between. Germline V gene lookup returns CDR1 MDHEN and CDR2 SYDVKM. This CDR3 spans 17 amino acids. CDR3: CASSLWGRAPRNYGYTF. DNA for the CDR3: TGTGCCAGCAGTTTATGGGGCAGGGCACCCCGCAACTATGGCTACACCTTC.

V and J are TRBV7-2 and TRBJ2-2; 9 bases match TRBD1. The V and J ends lost 1 base and 6 bases, in that order; junction bases with no gene match: 3. Germline V lookup: CDR1 SGHTA, CDR2 FQGNSA. CDR3 length: 15 amino acids. Written as DNA, the CDR3 is TGTGCCAGCAGCTTAGGGACAGGGGCGGCCGGGGAGCTGTTTTTT. Amino acid sequence: CASSLGTGAAGELFF. Based on the CDR3 plus reference TRBV7-2 and TRBJ2-2, the full variable domain is GAGVSQSPSNKVTEKGKDVELRCDPISGHTALYWYRQSLGQGLEFLIYFQGNSAPDKSGLPSDRFSAERTGGSVSTLTIQRTQQEDSAVYLCASSLGTGAAGELFFGEGSRLTVL.

The V gene is TRBV3-1 (or the pseudogene TRBV3-2), the J gene TRBJ2-1, with D possibly matching TRBD2 (7 bases). The CDR3 has 18 amino acids. V was cut by 0 bases and J by 3 bases, with 18 bases left in between. CDR1 is LGHDT, CDR2 YNNKEL, per germline (reference sequence). The CDR3 bases are TGTGCCAGCAGCCAAGAACGTTGGGGGGGGGCCGACTACAATGAGCAGTTCTTC. Protein: CASSQERWGGADYNEQFF.

CDR3 nucleotides: TGTGCCAGCAGCCCAAGCGGTCAGGGGGCCTTTGGCTACACCTTC. Translation gives CASSPSGQGAFGYTF. The chain combines TRBV7-9 with TRBJ1-2; 8 bases are a match to TRBD1. J was trimmed by 7 bases and V by 5 bases; bases with no gene match: 12. Germline CDR1 and CDR2: SEHNR and FQNEAQ (reference sequence). This CDR3 has 15 residues.

The rearrangement links TRBV24-1 to TRBJ2-3; TRBD2 agrees at 10 bases. The V gene end was trimmed by 3 bases and the J gene end by 0 bases; junction bases not matched to a gene: 11. This CDR3 is 19 amino acids long. Germline CDR1 is KGHDR and CDR2 is SFDVKD. This chain's CDR3 is CATSDPLGLAELSTDTQYF. Written as DNA, the CDR3 is TGTGCCACCAGTGATCCCCTCGGACTAGCGGAGCTAAGCACAGATACGCAGTATTTT.

The V call is TRBV4-1, the J call TRBJ2-1; 9 bases agree with TRBD2. Per the germline V gene, CDR1 is MGHRA and CDR2 is YSYEKL. This CDR3 contains 16 residues. J was trimmed by 5 bases and V by 0 bases; bases with no gene match: 5. CDR3 sequence (DNA): TGCGCCAGCAGCCAAGATTGGCTAGCGGGGAACAATGAGCAGTTCTTC. The encoded protein is CASSQDWLAGNNEQFF.

This chain connects TRBV9 to TRBJ2-2; 8 bases align to TRBD2. Germline-derived CDR1 and CDR2 are SGDLS and YYNGEE. CDR3 length equals 17 residues. V lost 0 bases and J lost 4; bases outside the gene matches: 8. This chain's CDR3 is CASSVGSGSGGTGELFF. The CDR3 DNA reads as TGTGCCAGCAGCGTAGGCAGCGGGAGCGGGGGCACCGGGGAGCTGTTTTTT.

This clone was seen just once. V and J are TRBV12-3 or TRBV12-4 and TRBJ2-7; D might be TRBD2 (5 bases). V shed 5 bases and J shed 7 bases, with 12 bases lying between them. This CDR3 is 12 amino acids long. CDR3 in amino acids: CASSTTPGEQYF. The CDR3 coding sequence is TGTGCCAGCAGTACCACCCCGGGGGAGCAGTACTTC.

This chain links TRBV13 with TRBJ2-7; 14 nucleotides match TRBD2. The ends lost 5 bases at V and 3 bases at J; junction bases unmatched: 9. The CDR3 covers 17 residues. Germline V CDR1 and CDR2: PRHDT, FYEKMQ (reference sequence). The CDR3 here is CASSSGLAGGIRYEQYF. CDR3 DNA sequence: TGTGCCAGCAGCAGTGGACTAGCGGGAGGCATACGCTACGAGCAGTACTTC.

The chain uses TRBV7-2 and TRBJ2-4; a weak D match, TRBD1 (5 bases). CDR3 size: 13 residues. Germline V gene data show CDR1 as SGHTA and CDR2 as FQGNSA. Trimming removed 2 bases from V and 6 bases from J, with 8 bases in between. As DNA, the CDR3 is TGTGCCAGCAGCTTATCGCAGGGAAACATTCAGTACTTC. Translated, it gives CASSLSQGNIQYF. Full variable domain (missing parts from reference TRBV7-2 and TRBJ2-4): GAGVSQSPSNKVTEKGKDVELRCDPISGHTALYWYRQSLGQGLEFLIYFQGNSAPDKSGLPSDRFSAERTGGSVSTLTIQRTQQEDSAVYLCASSLSQGNIQYFGAGTRLSVL.

The rearrangement joins TRBV7-2 to TRBJ2-2, with unresolved D. CDR3 length: 14 residues. Germline V gene sequence: CDR1 SGHTA, CDR2 FQGNSA. The V end was cut by 2 bases, the J end by 0 bases, with 4 bases between. The CDR3 DNA sequence: TGTGCCAGCAGCTTAACTCCGAACACCGGGGAGCTGTTTTTT. It specifies CASSLTPNTGELFF. The variable domain in full, with the rest retrieved from reference TRBV7-2 and TRBJ2-2, is GAGVSQSPSNKVTEKGKDVELRCDPISGHTALYWYRQSLGQGLEFLIYFQGNSAPDKSGLPSDRFSAERTGGSVSTLTIQRTQQEDSAVYLCASSLTPNTGELFFGEGSRLTVL.